This T cell receptor (beta chain) originates from a study of blood T cell repertoires in COVID-19. Turning to the study itself: Whether acute or convalescent, the COVID-19 samples came from the United States, Italy and Spain. T cells, B-cell-depleted T cells, or PBMCs provided the cDNA or gDNA that served as material.

Germline V gene data show CDR1 as LNHNV and CDR2 as YYDKDF (reference sequence). The V gene lost 4 bases and the J gene lost 6 bases, with 13 bases spanning the gap. CDR3 length: 14 amino acids. Enrollment of patients from Seattle took place during active infection, with longitudinal follow-up. Original processing methods: Quantification of nucleated cells was approximated via reference gene primer amplification. Some clones are missing from TCRdb's copy, which holds only in-frame ones; the method was immunoSEQ multiplex PCR. V, J and clone size derive from that table, while D and trimming were established from the DNA sequence. The table shows roughly 81,000 clones, with about 85% occurring only once.

The sequenced material came from peripheral blood. This receptor was taken from an elderly woman with COVID-19, enrolled during active disease. V usage is TRBV15 and J usage is TRBJ1-5; no clear D gene. DNA of the CDR3: TGTGCCACCAGCAACTGGGCTGCTGGTCAGCCCCAGCATTTT. As protein: CATSNWAAGQPQHF. The full variable domain, completed using reference TRBV15 and TRBJ1-5, is DAMVIQNPRYQVTQFGKPVTLSCSQTLNHNVMYWYQQKSSQAPKLLFHYYDKDFNNEADTPDNFQSRRPNTSFCFLDIRSPGLGDTAMYLCATSNWAAGQPQHFGDGTRLSIL.